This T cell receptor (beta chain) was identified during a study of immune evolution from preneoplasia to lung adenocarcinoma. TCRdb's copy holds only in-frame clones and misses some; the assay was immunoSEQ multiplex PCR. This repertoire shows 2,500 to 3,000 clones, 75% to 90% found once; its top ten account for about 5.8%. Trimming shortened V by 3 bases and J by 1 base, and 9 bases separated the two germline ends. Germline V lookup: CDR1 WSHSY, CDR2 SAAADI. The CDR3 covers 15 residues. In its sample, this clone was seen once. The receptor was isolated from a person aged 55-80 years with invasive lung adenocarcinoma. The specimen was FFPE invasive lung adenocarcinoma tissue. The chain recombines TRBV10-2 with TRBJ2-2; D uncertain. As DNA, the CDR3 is TGCGCCAGCAGTGAAAGACACTTGAACACCGGGGAGCTGTTTTTT. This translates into CASSERHLNTGELFF.